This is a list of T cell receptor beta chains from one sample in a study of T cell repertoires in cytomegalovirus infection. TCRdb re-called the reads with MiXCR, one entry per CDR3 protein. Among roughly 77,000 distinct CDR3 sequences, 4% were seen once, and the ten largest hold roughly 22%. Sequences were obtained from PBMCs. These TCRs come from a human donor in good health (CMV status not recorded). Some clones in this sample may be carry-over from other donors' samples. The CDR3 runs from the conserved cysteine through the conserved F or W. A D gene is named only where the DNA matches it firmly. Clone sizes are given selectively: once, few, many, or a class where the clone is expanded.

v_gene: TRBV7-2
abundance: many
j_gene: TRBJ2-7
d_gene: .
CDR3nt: TGTGCCAGCAGCTTACAACCGGGGCCGGGAACGGAGCAGTACTTC
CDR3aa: CASSLQPGPGTEQYF

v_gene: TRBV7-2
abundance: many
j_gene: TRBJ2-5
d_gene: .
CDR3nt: TGTGCCAGCAGCGTCTACCCAGGGGAAGGGGAGACCCAGTACTTC
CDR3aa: CASSVYPGEGETQYF

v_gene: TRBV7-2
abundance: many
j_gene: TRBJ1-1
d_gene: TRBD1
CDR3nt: TGTGCCAGCAGCCCCGGACAGGGAGGGAACACTGAAGCTTTCTTT
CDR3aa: CASSPGQGGNTEAFF

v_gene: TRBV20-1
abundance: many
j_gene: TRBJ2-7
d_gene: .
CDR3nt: TGCAGTGCTAGCCCCTTTCAGGGGGAGGGCTACGAGCAGTACTTC
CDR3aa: CSASPFQGEGYEQYF

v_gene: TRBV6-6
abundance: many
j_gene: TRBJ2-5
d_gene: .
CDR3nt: TGTGCCAGCAGCTCTGGACCGAGGAACCAAGAGACCCAGTACTTC
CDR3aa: CASSSGPRNQETQYF

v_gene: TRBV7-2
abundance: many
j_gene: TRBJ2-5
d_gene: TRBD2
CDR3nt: TGTGCCAGCAGCTTAGAGTCCGCCAAGGGTCTAGCGGGGGGGATTCGGGAAGAGACCCAGTACTTC
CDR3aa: CASSLESAKGLAGGIREETQYF

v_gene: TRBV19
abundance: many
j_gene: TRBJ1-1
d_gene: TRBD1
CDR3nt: TGTGCCAGTAGTCACAGGGGGCGCGGCACTGAAGCTTTCTTT
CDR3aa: CASSHRGRGTEAFF

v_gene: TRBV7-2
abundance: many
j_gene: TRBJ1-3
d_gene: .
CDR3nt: TGTGCCAGCAGCTTAACAACAGCTTTCTCTGGAAACACCATATATTTT
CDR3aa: CASSLTTAFSGNTIYF

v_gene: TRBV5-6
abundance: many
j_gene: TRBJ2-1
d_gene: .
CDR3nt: TGTGCCAGCAGCGCCGAGCCTACGCTAGCGCCATACAATGAGCAGTTCTTC
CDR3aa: CASSAEPTLAPYNEQFF

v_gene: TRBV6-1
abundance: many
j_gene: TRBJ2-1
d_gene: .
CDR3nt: TGTGCCAGCAGCCCCCTGGATGAGCAGTTCTTC
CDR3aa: CASSPLDEQFF

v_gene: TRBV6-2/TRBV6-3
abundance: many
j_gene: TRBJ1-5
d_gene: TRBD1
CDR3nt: TGTGCCAGCGGACAGGGCATTCAGCCCCAGCATTTT
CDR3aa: CASGQGIQPQHF

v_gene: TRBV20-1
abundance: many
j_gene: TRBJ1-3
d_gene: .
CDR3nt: TGCAGTGCTAGACCCGGGGGCTCTGGAAACACCATATATTTT
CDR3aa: CSARPGGSGNTIYF

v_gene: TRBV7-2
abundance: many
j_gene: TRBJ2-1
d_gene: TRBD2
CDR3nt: TGTGCCAGCAGCTTAGGTGCAGCGGGAGGGACTCCTGATGAGCAGTTCTTC
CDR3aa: CASSLGAAGGTPDEQFF

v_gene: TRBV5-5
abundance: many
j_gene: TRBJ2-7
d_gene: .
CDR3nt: TGTGCCAGCAGCTTGGCAGTCTCGGGGCGCGAGCAGTACTTC
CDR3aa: CASSLAVSGREQYF

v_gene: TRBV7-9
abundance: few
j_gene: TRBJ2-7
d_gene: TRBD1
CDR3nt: TGTGCCAGCAGCCCCATGCCGGGACAGAAATGGGCAAAACCTTTCGAGCAGTACTTC
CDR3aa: CASSPMPGQKWAKPFEQYF

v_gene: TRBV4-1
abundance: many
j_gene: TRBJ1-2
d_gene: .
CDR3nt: TGCGCCAGCAGCCAAGAATGGACTAACTATGGCTACACCTTC
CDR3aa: CASSQEWTNYGYTF

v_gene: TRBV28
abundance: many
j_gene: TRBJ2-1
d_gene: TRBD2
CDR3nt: TGTGCCTCTCTCCCTAGCGGGGTCTACAATGAGCAGTTCTTC
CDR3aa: CASLPSGVYNEQFF

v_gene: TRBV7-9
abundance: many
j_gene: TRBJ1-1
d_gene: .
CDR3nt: TGTGCCAGCGGGGGTGGAGCGAGCGCTGAAGCTTTCTTT
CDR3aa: CASGGGASAEAFF

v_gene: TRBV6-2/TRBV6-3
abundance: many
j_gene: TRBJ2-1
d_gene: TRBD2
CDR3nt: TGTGCCAGGAAAACTAGCGGGAGGGACAATGAGCAGTTCTTC
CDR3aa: CARKTSGRDNEQFF

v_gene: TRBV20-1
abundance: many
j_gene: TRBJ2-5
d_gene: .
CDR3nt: TGCAGTGCTAGTGCGTTCGAGACCCAGTACTTC
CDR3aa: CSASAFETQYF

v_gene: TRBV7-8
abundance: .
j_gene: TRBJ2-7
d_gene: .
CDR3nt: TGTGCCAGCAGCTCCGAAGGGGGGCGCGGTACCTACGAGCAGTACTTC
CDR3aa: CASSSEGGRGTYEQYF

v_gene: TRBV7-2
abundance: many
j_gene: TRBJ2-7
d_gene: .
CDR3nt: TGTGCCAGCAGCCCACTTATGACGGGGGAGCAGTACTTC
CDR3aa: CASSPLMTGEQYF

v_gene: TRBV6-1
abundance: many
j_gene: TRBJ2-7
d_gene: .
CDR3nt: TGTGCCAGCAGTCCGGCGCCAGGGCGCTCCTACGAGCAGTACTTC
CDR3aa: CASSPAPGRSYEQYF

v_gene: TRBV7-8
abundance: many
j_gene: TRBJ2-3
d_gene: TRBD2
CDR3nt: TGTGCCAGCAGCCCCGGACTAGCGGAAAGCACAGATACGCAGTATTTT
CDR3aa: CASSPGLAESTDTQYF

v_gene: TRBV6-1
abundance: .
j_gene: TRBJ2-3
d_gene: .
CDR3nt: TGTGCCAGCAGTTCATCCCGGCTAGGCTTGGATACGCAGTATTTT
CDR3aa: CASSSSRLGLDTQYF